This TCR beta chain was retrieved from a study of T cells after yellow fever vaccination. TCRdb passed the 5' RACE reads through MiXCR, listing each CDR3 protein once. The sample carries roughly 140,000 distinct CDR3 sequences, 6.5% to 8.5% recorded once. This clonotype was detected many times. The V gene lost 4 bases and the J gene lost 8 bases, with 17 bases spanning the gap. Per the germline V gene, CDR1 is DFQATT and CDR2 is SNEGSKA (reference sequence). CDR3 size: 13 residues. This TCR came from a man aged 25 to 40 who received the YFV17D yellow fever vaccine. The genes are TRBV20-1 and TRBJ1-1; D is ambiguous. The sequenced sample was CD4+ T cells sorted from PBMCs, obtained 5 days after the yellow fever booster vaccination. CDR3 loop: CSATGRNTPEAFF. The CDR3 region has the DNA TGCAGTGCTACTGGTCGTAACACCCCCGAAGCTTTCTTT.